This T cell receptor (gamma chain) was sequenced during a study of gamma-delta chains in newborns, infants, children. Study as a whole: Microbial exposure reportedly drives polyclonal innate γδ T cell expansion after birth.

TCRdb reran clone calling via CATT on the reads. The table has approximately 500 gamma-chain clones, roughly two fifths seen once. With respect to this clone: The translation of this DNA and the TCRdb protein of a much larger clone differ at residue 7, probably owing to a read error; the protein shown here is translated from the DNA.

CDR1 is GITISATS and CDR2 is ISYDGTV in the germline V gene (reference sequence). The V gene end was trimmed by 2 bases and the J gene end by 7 bases; junction bases not matched to a gene: 5. This CDR3 is 16 amino acids long. The receptor comes from a child who was a newborn, infant or young child, either healthy, febrile or measles-vaccinated (not recorded which). This chain uses TRGV9 with TRGJP. Here the J gene was assigned by germline matching of the DNA, as TCRdb has none. Sample: blood. The CDR3 protein is CALWEDHELGKKIKVF. The CDR3 DNA reads TGTGCCTTGTGGGAGGACCACGAGTTGGGCAAAAAAATCAAGGTATTT.